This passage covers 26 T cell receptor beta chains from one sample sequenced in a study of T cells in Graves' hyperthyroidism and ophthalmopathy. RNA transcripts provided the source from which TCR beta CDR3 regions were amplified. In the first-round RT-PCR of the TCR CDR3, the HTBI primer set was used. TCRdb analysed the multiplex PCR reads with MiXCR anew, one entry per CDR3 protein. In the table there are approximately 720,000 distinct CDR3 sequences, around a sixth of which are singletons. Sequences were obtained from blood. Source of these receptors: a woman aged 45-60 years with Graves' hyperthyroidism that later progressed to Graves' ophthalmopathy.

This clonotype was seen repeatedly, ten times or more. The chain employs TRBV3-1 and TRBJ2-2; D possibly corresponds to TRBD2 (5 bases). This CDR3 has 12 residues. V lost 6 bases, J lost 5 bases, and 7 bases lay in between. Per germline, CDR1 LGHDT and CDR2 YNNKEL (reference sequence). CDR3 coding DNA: TGTGCCAGCAGACGGGAAACCGGGGAGCTGTTTTTT. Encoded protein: CASRRETGELFF. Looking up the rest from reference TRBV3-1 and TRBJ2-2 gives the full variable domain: DTAVSQTPKYLVTQMGNDKSIKCEQNLGHDTMYWYKQDSKKFLKIMFSYNNKELIINETVPNRFSPKSPDKAHLNLHINSLELGDSAVYFCASRRETGELFFGEGSRLTVL.

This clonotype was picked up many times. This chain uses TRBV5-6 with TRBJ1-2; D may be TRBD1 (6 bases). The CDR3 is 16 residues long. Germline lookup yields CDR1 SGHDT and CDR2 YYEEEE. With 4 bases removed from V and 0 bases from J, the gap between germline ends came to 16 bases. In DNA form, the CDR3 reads TGTGCCAGCAGCCCTCCGGGACATAAAGCTAACTATGGCTACACCTTC. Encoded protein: CASSPPGHKANYGYTF.

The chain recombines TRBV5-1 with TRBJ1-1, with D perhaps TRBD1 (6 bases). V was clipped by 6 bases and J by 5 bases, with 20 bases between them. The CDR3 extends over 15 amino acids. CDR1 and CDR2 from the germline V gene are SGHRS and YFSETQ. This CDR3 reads CASNPLGGERTEAFF. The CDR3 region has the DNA TGCGCCAGCAATCCACTGGGGGGCGAAAGAACTGAAGCTTTCTTT.

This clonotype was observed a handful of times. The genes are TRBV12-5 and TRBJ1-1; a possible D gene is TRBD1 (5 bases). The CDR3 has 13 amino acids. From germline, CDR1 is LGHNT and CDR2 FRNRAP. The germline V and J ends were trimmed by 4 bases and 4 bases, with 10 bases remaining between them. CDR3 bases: TGTGCTAGTGGTTGGGGGACTACCACTGAAGCTTTCTTT. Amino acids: CASGWGTTTEAFF.

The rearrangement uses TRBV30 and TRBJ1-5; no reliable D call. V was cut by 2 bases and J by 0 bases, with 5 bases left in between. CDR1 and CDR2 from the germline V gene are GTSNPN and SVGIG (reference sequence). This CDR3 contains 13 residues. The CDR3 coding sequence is TGTGCCTGGAGTCGATATAGCAATCAGCCCCAGCATTTT. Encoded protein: CAWSRYSNQPQHF.

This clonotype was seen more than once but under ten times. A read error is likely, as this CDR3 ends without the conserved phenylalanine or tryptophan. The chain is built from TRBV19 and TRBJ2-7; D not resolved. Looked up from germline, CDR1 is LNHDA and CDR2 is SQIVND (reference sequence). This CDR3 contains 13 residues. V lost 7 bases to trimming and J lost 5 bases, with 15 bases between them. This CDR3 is CASKQDGVDEQYI. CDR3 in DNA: TGTGCCAGTAAGCAGGACGGAGTCGACGAGCAGTACATC.

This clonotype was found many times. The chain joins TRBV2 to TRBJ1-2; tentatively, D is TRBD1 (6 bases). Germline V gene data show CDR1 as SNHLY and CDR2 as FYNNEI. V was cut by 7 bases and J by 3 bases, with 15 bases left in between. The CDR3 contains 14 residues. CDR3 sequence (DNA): TGTGCCAGCAAGCCCCGGGGGCTTGACTATGGCTACACCTTC. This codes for CASKPRGLDYGYTF.

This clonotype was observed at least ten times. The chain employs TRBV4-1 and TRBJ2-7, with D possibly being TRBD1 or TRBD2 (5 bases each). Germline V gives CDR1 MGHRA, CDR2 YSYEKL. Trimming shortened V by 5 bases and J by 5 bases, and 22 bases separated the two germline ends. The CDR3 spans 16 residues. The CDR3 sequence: CASSDARPGPPHEQYF. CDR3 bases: TGCGCCAGCAGCGACGCACGGCCGGGACCCCCGCACGAGCAGTACTTC.

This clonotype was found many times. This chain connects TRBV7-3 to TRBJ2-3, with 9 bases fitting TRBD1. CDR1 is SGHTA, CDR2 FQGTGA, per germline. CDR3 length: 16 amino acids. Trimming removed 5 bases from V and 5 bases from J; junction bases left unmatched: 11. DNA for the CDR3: TGTGCCAGCAGCCTCAGCGGACAGGGGTCGATAGATACGCAGTATTTT. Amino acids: CASSLSGQGSIDTQYF.

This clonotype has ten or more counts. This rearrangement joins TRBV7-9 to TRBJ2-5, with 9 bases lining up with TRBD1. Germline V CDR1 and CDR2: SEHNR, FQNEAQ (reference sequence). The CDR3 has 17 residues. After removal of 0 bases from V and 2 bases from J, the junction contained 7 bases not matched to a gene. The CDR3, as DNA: TGTGCCAGCAGCTTAGCGCCCGGACAGGGGCCACAAGAGACCCAGTACTTC. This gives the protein CASSLAPGQGPQETQYF.

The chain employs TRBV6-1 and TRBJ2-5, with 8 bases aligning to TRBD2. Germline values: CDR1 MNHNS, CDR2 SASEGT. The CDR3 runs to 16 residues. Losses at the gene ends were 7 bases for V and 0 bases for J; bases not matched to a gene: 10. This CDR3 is CASNLPGGGNQETQYF. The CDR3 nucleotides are TGTGCCAGCAACCTCCCGGGGGGGGGAAACCAAGAGACCCAGTACTTC.

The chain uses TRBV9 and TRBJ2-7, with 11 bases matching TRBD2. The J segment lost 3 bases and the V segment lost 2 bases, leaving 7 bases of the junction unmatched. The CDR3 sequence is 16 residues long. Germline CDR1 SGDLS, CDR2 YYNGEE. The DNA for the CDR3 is TGTGCCAGCAGCGTGGCTAGCGGGGGGCCGGGCTACGAGCAGTACTTC. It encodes CASSVASGGPGYEQYF.

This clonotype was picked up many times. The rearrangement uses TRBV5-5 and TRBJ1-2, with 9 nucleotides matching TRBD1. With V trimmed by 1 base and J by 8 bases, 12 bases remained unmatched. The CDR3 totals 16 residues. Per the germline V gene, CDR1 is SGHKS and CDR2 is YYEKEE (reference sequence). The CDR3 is CASSLNGTGNSRGYTF. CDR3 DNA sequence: TGTGCCAGCAGCTTGAATGGGACAGGGAATTCGAGGGGCTACACCTTC.

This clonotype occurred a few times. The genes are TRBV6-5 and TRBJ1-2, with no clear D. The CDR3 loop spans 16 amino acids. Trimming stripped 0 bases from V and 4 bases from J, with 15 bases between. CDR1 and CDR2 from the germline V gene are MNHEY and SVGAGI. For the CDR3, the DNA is TGTGCCAGCAGTTACTCGATTGGGAACAAAGTCTATGGCTACACCTTC. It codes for CASSYSIGNKVYGYTF.

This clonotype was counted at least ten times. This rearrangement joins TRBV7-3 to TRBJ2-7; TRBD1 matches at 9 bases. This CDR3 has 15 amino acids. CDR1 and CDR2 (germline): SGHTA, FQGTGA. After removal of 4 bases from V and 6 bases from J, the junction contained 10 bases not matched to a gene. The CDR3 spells CASSSRDRVYCEQYF. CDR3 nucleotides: TGTGCCAGCAGCTCCCGGGACAGGGTGTATTGCGAGCAGTACTTC.

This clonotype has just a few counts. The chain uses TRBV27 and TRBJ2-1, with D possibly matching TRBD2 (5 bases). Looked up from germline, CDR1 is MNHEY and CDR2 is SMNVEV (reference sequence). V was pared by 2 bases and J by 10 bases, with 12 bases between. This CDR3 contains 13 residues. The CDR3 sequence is CASSLLEGREQFF. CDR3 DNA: TGTGCCAGCAGTTTACTTGAGGGTAGGGAGCAGTTCTTC.

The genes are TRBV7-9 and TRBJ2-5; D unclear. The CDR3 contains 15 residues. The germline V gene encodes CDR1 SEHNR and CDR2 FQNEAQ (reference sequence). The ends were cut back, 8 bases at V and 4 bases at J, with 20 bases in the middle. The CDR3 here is CASYGVGGRSETQYF. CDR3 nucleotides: TGTGCCAGCTATGGAGTGGGCGGTCGGTCAGAGACCCAGTACTTC.

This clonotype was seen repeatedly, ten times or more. CDR3 amino acids: CASRSVAGGKGTEAFF. The DNA of the CDR3 is TGTGCCAGTAGGTCTGTAGCAGGGGGCAAGGGCACTGAAGCTTTCTTT. This sequence joins TRBV19 and TRBJ1-1, with 8 positions matching TRBD1. Per the germline V gene, CDR1 is LNHDA and CDR2 is SQIVND (reference sequence). J gave up 4 bases and V 6 bases, and 13 bases lay outside the gene matches. The CDR3 sequence is 16 residues long.

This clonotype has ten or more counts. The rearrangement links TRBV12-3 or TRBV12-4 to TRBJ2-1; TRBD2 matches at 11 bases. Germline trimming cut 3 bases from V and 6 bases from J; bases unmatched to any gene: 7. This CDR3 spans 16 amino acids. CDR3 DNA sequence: TGTGCCAGCAGTTTGACTAGCGGGATACGTTCCAATGAGCAGTTCTTC. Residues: CASSLTSGIRSNEQFF.

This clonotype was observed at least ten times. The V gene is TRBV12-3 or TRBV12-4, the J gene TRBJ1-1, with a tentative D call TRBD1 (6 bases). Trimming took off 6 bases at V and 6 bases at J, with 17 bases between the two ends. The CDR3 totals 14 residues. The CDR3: CASSSGERAPEAFF. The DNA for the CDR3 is TGTGCCAGCAGCTCAGGGGAACGGGCGCCTGAAGCTTTCTTT.

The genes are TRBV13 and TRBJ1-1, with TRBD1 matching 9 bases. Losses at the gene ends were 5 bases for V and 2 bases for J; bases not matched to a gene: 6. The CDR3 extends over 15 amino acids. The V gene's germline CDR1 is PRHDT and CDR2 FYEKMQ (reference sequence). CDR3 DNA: TGTGCCAGCAGCATCGGACAGGGGCTCAACACTGAAGCTTTCTTT. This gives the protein CASSIGQGLNTEAFF.

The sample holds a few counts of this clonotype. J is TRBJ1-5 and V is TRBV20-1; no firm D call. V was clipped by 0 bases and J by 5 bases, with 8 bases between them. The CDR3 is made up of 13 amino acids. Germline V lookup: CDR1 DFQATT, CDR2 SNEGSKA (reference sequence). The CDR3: CSARDFRDQPQHF. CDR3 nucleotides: TGCAGTGCTAGAGATTTCCGGGATCAGCCCCAGCATTTT.

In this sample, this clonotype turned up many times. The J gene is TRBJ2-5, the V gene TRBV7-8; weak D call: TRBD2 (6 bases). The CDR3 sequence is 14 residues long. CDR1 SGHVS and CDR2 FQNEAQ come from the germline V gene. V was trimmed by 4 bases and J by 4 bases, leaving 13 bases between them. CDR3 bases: TGTGCCAGCAGCTCAGGCTGGGAGGCAGAGACCCAGTACTTC. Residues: CASSSGWEAETQYF.

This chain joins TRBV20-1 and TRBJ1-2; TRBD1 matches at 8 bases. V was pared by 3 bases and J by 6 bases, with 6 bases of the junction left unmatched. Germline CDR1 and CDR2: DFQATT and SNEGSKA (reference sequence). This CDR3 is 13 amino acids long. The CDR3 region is CSARTDRGNGYTF. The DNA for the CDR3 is TGCAGTGCTAGGACCGACAGGGGAAATGGCTACACCTTC.

The CDR3 spells CASSFSGIGELFF. CDR3 sequence (DNA): TGTGCCAGCAGCTTTTCCGGGATCGGGGAGCTGTTTTTT. The V and J genes are TRBV13 and TRBJ2-2, with D perhaps matching TRBD2 (5 bases). Deletions cut 3 bases from V and 7 bases from J, with 9 bases between. Germline CDR1 PRHDT, CDR2 FYEKMQ (reference sequence). The CDR3 runs 13 residues.

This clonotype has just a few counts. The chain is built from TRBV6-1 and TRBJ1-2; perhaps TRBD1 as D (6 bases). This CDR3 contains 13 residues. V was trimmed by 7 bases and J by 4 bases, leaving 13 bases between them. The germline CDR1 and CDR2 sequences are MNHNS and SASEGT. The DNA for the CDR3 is TGTGCCAGCAAGGACAGCCCAGGCTATGGCTACACCTTC. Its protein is CASKDSPGYGYTF.